These 12 T cell receptor beta chains were all obtained from the same sample, sequenced in a study of post-analysis software for immune sequencing data (dated by TCRdb to about 2015). The investigation overall reported the following: Four or five TRBV segments, including TRBV5-6, TRBV5-1 and TRBV20-1, were significantly more frequent in patients than controls.

Antigens for these TCRs are unknown. Library preparation used PCR. The instrument given in TCRdb is Illumina HiSeq 2500. Unique molecular identifiers were incorporated into TCR beta cDNA libraries to reduce PCR and sequencing biases. TCRdb cleaned the public reads at Q25 with fastp, built clones with MiXCR and kept in-frame beta chains. Entries are consolidated by CDR3 protein sequence, retaining the most common genes and DNA. In all, the sample holds roughly 540,000 distinct CDR3 sequences, and around 31% of those were seen once. The ten largest clones take up less than 6% of the sample. Sequenced material: blood. The source of these receptors is a girl aged 2-17 years with multiple sclerosis.

In its sample, this clonotype was seen a few times. The J gene is TRBJ2-3, the V gene TRBV5-1; TRBD2 aligns across 8 bases. The V segment lost 5 bases and the J segment 2 bases; nucleotides outside the gene matches: 10. The CDR3 has 16 amino acids. From germline, CDR1 is SGHRS and CDR2 YFSETQ. The CDR3 coding sequence is TGCGCCAGCAGACGGTCGGGGCGGGGGGACACAGATACGCAGTATTTT. Its protein product is CASRRSGRGDTDTQYF.

The DNA of the CDR3 is TGCAGTGCTAGTATAGGGGGGGAGTCCACAGATACGCAGTATTTT. Encoded protein: CSASIGGESTDTQYF. V usage is TRBV20-1 and J usage is TRBJ2-3, with D perhaps matching TRBD2 (7 bases). Between the trimmed V and J ends, which lost 3 bases and 2 bases, there was a span of 15 bases. Germline V lookup: CDR1 DFQATT, CDR2 SNEGSKA (reference sequence). This CDR3 contains 15 residues.

This rearrangement joins TRBV6-5 to TRBJ1-2, with TRBD1 identical over 8 bases. V lost 6 bases, J lost 8 bases, and 2 bases stayed unmatched. The CDR3 is 11 residues long. Per the germline V gene, CDR1 is MNHEY and CDR2 is SVGAGI. Here the CDR3 DNA reads TGTGCCAGCAGGACAGGGGTCGGCTACACCTTC. Protein product: CASRTGVGYTF.

The genes are TRBV5-1 and TRBJ2-5; 9 bases are shared with TRBD1. The CDR3 has 15 residues. The germline CDR1 and CDR2 sequences are SGHRS and YFSETQ. The trim removed 4 bases at V and 11 bases at J, leaving 15 bases unmatched. CDR3 nucleotides: TGCGCCAGCAGCCCGATGGGACAGGGTAGGAATGAGCAGTACTTC. It codes for CASSPMGQGRNEQYF.

The V and J genes are TRBV20-1 and TRBJ2-4, with D possibly being TRBD1 (8 bases). The J call could be wrong; TRBJ2-5 is a better fit for the DNA end. Germline V gene lookup returns CDR1 DFQATT and CDR2 SNEGSKA (reference sequence). The CDR3 runs to 16 residues. This CDR3 is CSARAPRTGGGETQYF. Written as DNA, the CDR3 is TGCAGTGCTAGAGCCCCGAGAACAGGGGGAGGGGAGACCCAGTACTTC.

This chain links TRBV5-1 with TRBJ2-5, with D perhaps matching TRBD1 (5 bases). The better agreement between TRBJ2-7 and the DNA end casts doubt on the J call. Germline loops: CDR1 SGHRS, CDR2 YFSETQ. The CDR3 length is 14 residues. The CDR3 DNA follows: TGCGCCAGCAGCTTGGATGGCAGGGTCCACGAGCAGTACTTC. It yields the protein CASSLDGRVHEQYF.

This clonotype came up many times. The chain couples TRBV20-1 to TRBJ1-2, with D unresolved. The CDR3 consists of 14 residues. Germline lookup yields CDR1 DFQATT and CDR2 SNEGSKA (reference sequence). The V end lost 6 bases, the J end lost 0 bases, and 14 bases lay between the germline ends. The CDR3 nucleotides are TGCAGTGCCACCAACAGAGAGGCTAACTATGGCTACACCTTC. It yields the protein CSATNREANYGYTF.

V is TRBV5-1 and J is TRBJ2-2, with a tentative D call TRBD2 (5 bases). Germline V lookup: CDR1 SGHRS, CDR2 YFSETQ. V lost 0 bases to trimming and J lost 4 bases, with 7 bases between them. The CDR3 is 14 amino acids. The CDR3 protein is CASSLEGLTGELFF. The CDR3 coding sequence is TGCGCCAGCAGCTTGGAAGGACTCACCGGGGAGCTGTTTTTT.

The V and J genes are TRBV6-1 and TRBJ1-1, with unresolved D. CDR1 and CDR2 (germline): MNHNS, SASEGT. Trimming left V 1 base short and J 11 bases short, with 11 bases between. The CDR3 covers 12 residues. The CDR3 here is CASSEGALGAFF. The CDR3 DNA sequence: TGTGCCAGCAGTGAAGGGGCCCTCGGGGCTTTCTTT.

This chain links TRBV6-2 or TRBV6-3 with TRBJ1-2, with D unclear. V lost 5 bases, J lost 3 bases, and 10 bases lay in between. Germline assignment: CDR1 MNHEY and CDR2 SVGEGT. This CDR3 has 13 residues. The CDR3 sequence is CASSHPSDYGYTF. CDR3 nucleotides: TGTGCCAGCAGTCACCCTTCTGACTATGGCTACACCTTC.

This clonotype was detected only a few times. The chain couples TRBV9 to TRBJ2-7, with TRBD2 matching over 7 bases. The J segment lost 3 bases and the V segment lost 0 bases, leaving 3 bases of the junction unmatched. There are 14 residues in the CDR3. Looked up from germline, CDR1 is SGDLS and CDR2 is YYNGEE. The CDR3 bases are TGTGCCAGCAGCGTAGATTCTAGCGGCTACGAGCAGTACTTC. It specifies CASSVDSSGYEQYF. Filled out from reference TRBV9 and TRBJ2-7, the complete variable domain reads DSGVTQTPKHLITATGQRVTLRCSPRSGDLSVYWYQQSLDQGLQFLIQYYNGEERAKGNILERFSAQQFPDLHSELNLSSLELGDSALYFCASSVDSSGYEQYFGPGTRLTVT.

The chain links TRBV20-1 to TRBJ1-5, with D perhaps TRBD1 (5 bases). The V end was cut by 1 base, the J end by 3 bases, with 10 bases between. The CDR3 spans 14 residues. Germline V lookup: CDR1 DFQATT, CDR2 SNEGSKA (reference sequence). As DNA, the CDR3 is TGCAGTGCTAGAGGCGGACACCTCAATCAGCCCCAGCATTTT. It translates to CSARGGHLNQPQHF.